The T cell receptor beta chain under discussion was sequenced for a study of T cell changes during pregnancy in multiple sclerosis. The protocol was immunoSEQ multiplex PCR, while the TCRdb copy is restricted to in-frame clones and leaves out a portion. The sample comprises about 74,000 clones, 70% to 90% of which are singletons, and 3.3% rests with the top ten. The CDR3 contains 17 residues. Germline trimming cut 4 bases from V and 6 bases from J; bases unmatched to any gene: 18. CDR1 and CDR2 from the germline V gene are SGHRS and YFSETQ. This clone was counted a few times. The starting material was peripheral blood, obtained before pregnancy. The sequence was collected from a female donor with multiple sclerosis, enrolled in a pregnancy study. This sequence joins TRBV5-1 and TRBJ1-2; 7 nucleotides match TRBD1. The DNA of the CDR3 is TGCGCCAGCAGCCCCCAATATCTCTCGACAGGGCGGAATGGCTACACCTTC. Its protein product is CASSPQYLSTGRNGYTF. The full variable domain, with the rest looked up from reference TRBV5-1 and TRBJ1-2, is KAGVTQTPRYLIKTRGQQVTLSCSPISGHRSVSWYQQTPGQGLQFLFEYFSETQRNKGNFPGRFSGRQFSNSRSEMNVSTLELGDSALYLCASSPQYLSTGRNGYTFGSGTRLTVV.